This passage covers 27 T cell receptor beta chains from one sample sequenced in a study of OX40 agonist ivuxolimab in advanced cancers. Some clones are missing from TCRdb's copy, which holds only in-frame ones; the method was immunoSEQ multiplex PCR. The sample lists 35,000 to 40,000 clones; 82% were seen once. Source: CD4+ or CD8+ T cells sorted from blood, taken in a trial of the OX40 agonist ivuxolimab. The source is an adult with an advanced solid tumor such as melanoma, head and neck, liver or kidney cancer.

As for this clone: Other DNA sequences in this specimen translate into the identical CDR3. J is TRBJ2-3 and V is TRBV19; TRBD1 matches 8 bases. CDR1 and CDR2 (germline): LNHDA, SQIVND (reference sequence). This CDR3 is 14 amino acids long. The V gene end was trimmed by 4 bases and the J gene end by 3 bases; junction bases not matched to a gene: 3. CDR3: CASSTGTGTDTQYF. The CDR3 bases are TGTGCCAGTAGTACAGGGACAGGTACAGATACGCAGTATTTT.

The rearrangement joins TRBV5-4 to TRBJ1-1; perhaps TRBD1 as D (5 bases). Trimming removed 4 bases from V and 1 base from J, with 11 bases in between. The CDR3 is 14 amino acids. In germline, CDR1 is SGHNT, CDR2 YYREEE (reference sequence). The CDR3 region is CASSTGRANTEAFF. CDR3 DNA sequence: TGTGCCAGCAGCACGGGACGGGCGAACACTGAAGCTTTCTTT.

The V gene is TRBV7-2, the J gene TRBJ2-1, with 13 positions matching TRBD2. The CDR3 is made up of 15 amino acids. Germline assignment: CDR1 SGHTA and CDR2 FQGNSA. V trimming: 4 bases; J trimming: 6 bases; junction bases outside the gene matches: 3. CDR3 loop: CASSSGLAGSNEQFF. CDR3 DNA sequence: TGTGCCAGCAGCTCGGGACTAGCGGGATCCAATGAGCAGTTCTTC.

This chain connects TRBV7-9 to TRBJ2-7; 8 bases are a match to TRBD1. CDR1 and CDR2 (germline): SEHNR, FQNEAQ (reference sequence). CDR3 size: 15 residues. Losses at the gene ends were 5 bases for V and 2 bases for J; bases not matched to a gene: 8. For the CDR3, the DNA is TGTGCCAGCAGCCCCTACCAGGGGGCCCCCTACGAGCAGTACTTC. Its protein product is CASSPYQGAPYEQYF.

This chain connects TRBV6-1 to TRBJ2-7; 11 nucleotides agree with TRBD1. Germline V gene lookup returns CDR1 MNHNS and CDR2 SASEGT. V dropped 8 bases and J dropped 5; count of bases not matched to a gene: 11. The CDR3 totals 15 residues. The CDR3 DNA sequence: TGTGCCAGCGAGACAAACGCGGGACAGGGGGACGAGCAGTACTTC. Amino acids: CASETNAGQGDEQYF.

The gene calls are TRBV11-3 and TRBJ2-2; a weak D match, TRBD2 (6 bases). This CDR3 is built from 13 residues. V was clipped by 8 bases and J by 5 bases, with 12 bases between them. Looked up from germline, CDR1 is SGHNT and CDR2 is YENEEA. The CDR3: CASAREWTGELFF. For the CDR3, the DNA is TGTGCCAGCGCGCGGGAATGGACCGGGGAGCTGTTTTTT. Looking up the rest from reference TRBV11-3 and TRBJ2-2 gives the full variable domain: EAGVVQSPRYKIIEKKQPVAFWCNPISGHNTLYWYLQNLGQGPELLIRYENEEAVDDSQLPKDRFSAERLKGVDSTLKIQPAELGDSAVYLCASAREWTGELFFGEGSRLTVL.

The CDR3 DNA sequence: TGTGCCAGCAGTGTAACAGGGGGGACCACTAATGAAAAACTGTTTTTT. Translation gives CASSVTGGTTNEKLFF. The chain is built from TRBV27 and TRBJ1-4; 8 bases match TRBD1. The CDR3 sequence is 16 residues long. The germline gives CDR1 MNHEY, CDR2 SMNVEV (reference sequence). Trimming took 5 bases from V and 2 from J; bases not matched to a gene: 7. Drawing the rest from reference TRBV27 and TRBJ1-4, the complete variable domain is EAQVTQNPRYLITVTGKKLTVTCSQNMNHEYMSWYRQDPGLGLRQIYYSMNVEVTDKGDVPEGYKVSRKEKRNFPLILESPSPNQTSLYFCASSVTGGTTNEKLFFGSGTQLSVL.

The chain links TRBV5-1 to TRBJ2-7, with TRBD1 matching 12 bases. The germline CDR1 and CDR2 sequences are SGHRS and YFSETQ. This CDR3 region has 16 residues. Trimming took 0 bases from V and 3 from J; bases not matched to a gene: 4. CDR3 in amino acids: CASSLAGDRGHYEQYF. The CDR3 DNA sequence: TGCGCCAGCAGCTTGGCCGGGGACAGGGGGCACTACGAGCAGTACTTC.

The gene calls are TRBV6-1 and TRBJ1-2; D is unresolved. CDR1 and CDR2 from the germline V gene are MNHNS and SASEGT. The CDR3 consists of 13 residues. V dropped 0 bases and J dropped 6 bases, with 8 bases sitting between them. CDR3: CASSEARLHGYTF. The DNA for the CDR3 is TGTGCCAGCAGTGAAGCGAGATTACATGGCTACACCTTC.

The chain uses TRBV11-2 and TRBJ2-1; 14 bases align to TRBD2. V was clipped by 5 bases and J by 6 bases; unmatched bases: 3. The CDR3 is made up of 15 amino acids. Germline CDR1 is SGHAT and CDR2 is FQNNGV. CDR3 loop: CASSHGLAGGNEQFF. Here the CDR3 DNA reads TGTGCCAGCAGCCACGGACTAGCGGGAGGCAATGAGCAGTTCTTC.

The rearrangement links TRBV6-1 to TRBJ1-5, with 7 bases fitting TRBD1. CDR1 and CDR2 (germline): MNHNS, SASEGT. The length of the CDR3 is 13 residues. J gave up 7 bases and V 6 bases, and 6 bases lay outside the gene matches. Here the CDR3 reads CASRDRERQPQHF. The CDR3 nucleotides are TGTGCCAGCAGAGACAGGGAACGACAGCCCCAGCATTTT.

CDR3 sequence: CASSFVSGANVLTF. The CDR3 DNA sequence: TGTGCCAGCAGCTTCGTTTCTGGGGCCAACGTCCTGACTTTC. The J gene is TRBJ2-6, the V gene TRBV5-6; D remains ambiguous. V was shortened by 2 bases and J by 1 base, with 4 bases between the two germline ends. The germline V gene encodes CDR1 SGHDT and CDR2 YYEEEE. The CDR3 runs 14 residues.

V is TRBV30 and J is TRBJ1-1, with TRBD1 matching 7 bases. The length of the CDR3 is 15 residues. Trimming took 3 bases from V and 1 from J; bases not matched to a gene: 8. CDR1 and CDR2 (germline): GTSNPN, SVGIG (reference sequence). In DNA, the CDR3 is TGTGCCTGGAGCCCTACGACAGGGAGGAACACTGAAGCTTTCTTT. This gives the protein CAWSPTTGRNTEAFF. Based on the CDR3 plus reference TRBV30 and TRBJ1-1, the full variable domain is SQTIHQWPATLVQPVGSPLSLECTVEGTSNPNLYWYRQAAGRGLQLLFYSVGIGQISSEVPQNLSASRPQDRQFILSSKKLLLSDSGFYLCAWSPTTGRNTEAFFGQGTRLTVV.

This chain uses TRBV5-1 with TRBJ1-6; 9 nucleotides match TRBD1. The CDR3 covers 15 residues. Germline lookup yields CDR1 SGHRS and CDR2 YFSETQ. The V segment lost 2 bases and the J segment 10 bases; nucleotides outside the gene matches: 7. The CDR3 reads CASSFSGQGRSPLHF. The CDR3 region has the DNA TGCGCCAGCAGCTTCTCTGGACAGGGGAGATCACCCCTCCACTTT.

The chain combines TRBV11-2 with TRBJ1-5; D is unresolved. Germline V gene data show CDR1 as SGHAT and CDR2 as FQNNGV. The CDR3 is 17 residues long. Trimming left V 3 bases short and J 0 bases short, with 15 bases between. CDR3 nucleotides: TGTGCCAGCAGCTTGGGCCCCACCGGGCATAGCAATCAGCCCCAGCATTTT. Protein sequence: CASSLGPTGHSNQPQHF.

The chain is built from TRBV18 and TRBJ1-1; no clear D. Trimming stripped 2 bases from V and 4 bases from J, with 11 bases between. CDR1 KGHSH and CDR2 LQKENI come from the germline V gene. The CDR3 contains 14 residues. In DNA form, the CDR3 reads TGTGCCAGCTCACCATCCGGGGAGGGCACTGAAGCTTTCTTT. Translating it yields CASSPSGEGTEAFF.

The genes are TRBV2 and TRBJ2-3; 12 bases are shared with TRBD1. The ends lost 8 bases at V and 4 bases at J; junction bases unmatched: 4. Per the germline V gene, CDR1 is SNHLY and CDR2 is FYNNEI. CDR3 length equals 14 residues. CDR3 sequence: CASSGTGGSDTQYF. CDR3 in DNA: TGTGCCAGCTCCGGGACAGGGGGCTCAGATACGCAGTATTTT.

J is TRBJ2-7 and V is TRBV29-1, with D possibly matching TRBD2 (5 bases). This CDR3 region has 11 residues. Trimming pared 5 bases from V and 5 bases from J, leaving 10 bases between. Looked up from germline, CDR1 is SQVTM and CDR2 is ANQGSEA. CDR3 loop: CSVRGSDEQYF. The DNA for the CDR3 is TGCAGCGTTCGAGGGTCCGACGAGCAGTACTTC.

This clone came up a few times. The genes are TRBV5-8 and TRBJ2-7; TRBD2 matches 9 bases. Trimming removed 4 bases from V and 0 bases from J; junction bases left unmatched: 8. The CDR3 totals 16 residues. Looked up from germline, CDR1 is SGHTS and CDR2 is YDEGEE. For the CDR3, the DNA is TGTGCCAGCAGCCCGCCGACTAGCGGTCGCTCCTACGAGCAGTACTTC. Translating gives CASSPPTSGRSYEQYF.

This chain links TRBV10-3 with TRBJ2-1; D unclear. The germline V and J ends were trimmed by 10 bases and 2 bases, with 15 bases remaining between them. This CDR3 spans 14 amino acids. The germline V gene encodes CDR1 ENHRY and CDR2 SYGVKD. The CDR3 DNA reads as TGTGCCACCCGCTCCGCGGCGACCTACAATGAGCAGTTCTTC. Translation: CATRSAATYNEQFF.

V gene TRBV5-4 combines with J gene TRBJ1-2; D ambiguous. CDR1 is SGHNT and CDR2 is YYREEE in the germline V gene (reference sequence). The V gene lost 0 bases and the J gene lost 4 bases, with 16 bases spanning the gap. The CDR3 runs to 16 residues. CDR3 amino acids: CASSLAREGLSYGYTF. The CDR3 DNA reads TGTGCCAGCAGCTTGGCCCGGGAAGGGTTGAGCTATGGCTACACCTTC.

The chain is built from TRBV6-6 and TRBJ1-3; D gene uncertain. Germline-derived CDR1 and CDR2 are MNHNY and SVGAGI (reference sequence). Deletions cut 5 bases from V and 4 bases from J, with 15 bases between. This CDR3 has 15 amino acids. CDR3 region: CASSLHSTPGNTIYF. The CDR3 nucleotides read TGTGCCAGCAGTCTTCACTCGACCCCCGGAAACACCATATATTTT.

The chain links TRBV5-5 to TRBJ1-5; 9 bases fit TRBD1. V trimming: 2 bases; J trimming: 6 bases; junction bases outside the gene matches: 9. Per the germline V gene, CDR1 is SGHKS and CDR2 is YYEKEE (reference sequence). The CDR3 is 16 residues long. The CDR3 DNA reads TGTGCCAGCAGCTTTTCGGGACAGGGTGTCACTCAGCCCCAGCATTTT. Protein product: CASSFSGQGVTQPQHF.

J is TRBJ2-2 and V is TRBV5-5, with 9 bases aligning to TRBD1. The CDR3 is 15 residues long. J gave up 6 bases and V 4 bases, and 7 bases lay outside the gene matches. Germline V lookup: CDR1 SGHKS, CDR2 YYEKEE (reference sequence). The CDR3 sequence: CASSLNRGLAGELFF. In DNA, the CDR3 is TGTGCCAGCAGCCTTAACAGGGGGCTCGCCGGGGAGCTGTTTTTT.

This chain joins TRBV6-1 and TRBJ1-4; D unresolved. The V and J ends lost 5 bases and 8 bases respectively, with 12 bases between them. The CDR3 consists of 13 residues. Germline CDR1 reads MNHNS; CDR2 reads SASEGT. CDR3: CASSLAHSEKLFF. The CDR3 nucleotides are TGTGCCAGCAGTCTAGCTCACTCGGAAAAACTGTTTTTT.

The rearrangement uses TRBV5-4 and TRBJ1-1; a possible D gene is TRBD1 (5 bases). The ends were cut back, 1 base at V and 1 base at J, with 11 bases in the middle. Germline assignment: CDR1 SGHNT and CDR2 YYREEE (reference sequence). This CDR3 contains 15 residues. CDR3 amino acids: CASSLYGGRNTEAFF. The DNA for the CDR3 is TGTGCCAGCAGCTTGTACGGGGGAAGGAACACTGAAGCTTTCTTT.

In DNA, the CDR3 is TGTGCCAGCAGTGAAGCTAGCGGGACCTACGAGCAGTACTTC. As protein: CASSEASGTYEQYF. The chain joins TRBV2 to TRBJ2-7; 8 nucleotides match TRBD2. The junction had 0 bases not matched to a gene; V was cut back by 0 bases and J by 2 bases. Germline CDR1 is SNHLY and CDR2 is FYNNEI. This CDR3 comprises 14 residues.